This T cell receptor (beta chain) stems from a study of T cells and Merkel cell carcinoma outcomes. General study points: In Merkel cell carcinoma, repertoire and T-cell density reportedly predicted outcomes.

Data came from immunoSEQ multiplex PCR; TCRdb stores just in-frame clones and leaves some out. The data contain about 15,000 clones, around 86% of them singletons. A word on this clone: Antigen unknown.

This CDR3 contains 14 residues. The V gene's germline CDR1 is SNHLY and CDR2 FYNNEI. V gave up 6 bases and J gave up 3 bases, with 12 bases separating them. This sequence originates from a human donor with Merkel cell carcinoma. The chain uses TRBV2 and TRBJ1-3; the D is unclear. Source material: tumor tissue from Merkel cell carcinoma. CDR3 bases: TGTGCCAGCAGGGATAGAAGCTTTGGAAACACCATATATTTT. It is translated as CASRDRSFGNTIYF.